The 6 T cell receptor beta chains given below trace back to one sample, sequenced in a study of shared clonotypes between healthy human individuals. Generated by immunoSEQ multiplex PCR, the TCRdb table keeps only in-frame clones and is missing some. The table records approximately 2,000,000 clones, 92% of them present only once. The sample comprised naive CD4+ T cells from PBMCs. The subset: CD45RA+ positively selected. The receptors derive from a man younger than 30 in good health. Some clones in this sample may be carry-over from other donors' samples.

This sequence joins TRBV6-5 and TRBJ1-5; no clear D. The CDR3 extends over 12 amino acids. The V end lost 2 bases, the J end lost 5 bases, and 4 bases lay between the germline ends. Germline values: CDR1 MNHEY, CDR2 SVGAGI. In nucleotides, the CDR3 is TGTGCCAGCAGTTACGACCATCAGCCCCAGCATTTT. Its translation: CASSYDHQPQHF.

This chain joins TRBV19 and TRBJ1-2; D perhaps matches TRBD1 (5 bases). The CDR3 consists of 14 residues. Per the germline V gene, CDR1 is LNHDA and CDR2 is SQIVND (reference sequence). V was cut by 2 bases and J by 8 bases, with 15 bases left in between. The CDR3 protein is CASSIRTTQRGYTF. The CDR3 nucleotides are TGTGCCAGTAGTATAAGGACAACGCAGCGCGGCTACACCTTC.

The chain carries TRBV4-1 and TRBJ2-5, with a possible D match to TRBD1 (6 bases). TRBJ2-7 matches the DNA end more closely, so the J call is doubtful. The CDR3 is made up of 14 amino acids. Germline loops: CDR1 MGHRA, CDR2 YSYEKL. CDR3 bases: TGCGCCAGCAGCCAAGTAGGGGGAGACTACGAGCAGTACTTC. Translating gives CASSQVGGDYEQYF.

This clone was seen once. The chain recombines TRBV25-1 with TRBJ1-4, with D possibly being TRBD1 (5 bases). The CDR3 consists of 13 residues. With 4 bases removed from V and 8 bases from J, the gap between germline ends came to 11 bases. CDR1 and CDR2 from the germline V gene are MGHDK and SYGVNS. CDR3 DNA sequence: TGTGCCAGCAGTGTAAACAGGAACGAAAAACTGTTTTTT. Translated: CASSVNRNEKLFF.

The chain carries TRBV19 and TRBJ1-4, with no clear D. V lost 4 bases and J 0 bases, leaving 6 bases between the germline ends. CDR3 size: 14 residues. Germline CDR1 LNHDA, CDR2 SQIVND (reference sequence). The CDR3 is CASSSVATNEKLFF. As DNA, the CDR3 is TGTGCCAGTAGTAGTGTTGCAACTAATGAAAAACTGTTTTTT. Variable domain in full (rest from reference TRBV19 and TRBJ1-4): DGGITQSPKYLFRKEGQNVTLSCEQNLNHDAMYWYRQDPGQGLRLIYYSQIVNDFQKGDIAEGYSVSREKKESFPLTVTSAQKNPTAFYLCASSSVATNEKLFFGSGTQLSVL.

The chain couples TRBV6-5 to TRBJ2-3; the match to TRBD2 covers 15 bases. CDR3 length: 14 amino acids. Trimming cost V 10 bases and J 3 bases; bases outside gene matches: 2. In germline, CDR1 is MNHEY, CDR2 SVGAGI. CDR3 protein: CATGTSGRTDTQYF. CDR3 DNA sequence: TGTGCCACCGGGACTAGCGGGAGGACAGATACGCAGTATTTT.